A single sample gave rise to the 28 T cell receptor beta chains below, sequenced in a study of siplizumab effects on memory and regulatory T cells (dated by TCRdb to between 2018 and 2021). Libraries were constructed by the immunoSEQ multiplex PCR assay. Not all clones reach the TCRdb copy of this immuneACCESS table, which keeps in-frame sequences only. Checked studies attribute under half of the gap to unresolved V genes and leave the rest unexplained. The table for this sample lists roughly 69,000 clones; approximately 87% of them were counted only once. The ten biggest clones cover roughly 3.8% of the sample. Material for sequencing was memory CD4+ T cells sorted from blood. The sample's cell subset or site label, in plain terms: unstimulated CD4+ memory T cells. These receptors all come from a human donor in good health.

This clone showed up just a few times. The chain links TRBV7-9 to TRBJ2-7; D possibly corresponds to TRBD2 (5 bases). The CDR3 totals 12 residues. V was pared by 3 bases and J by 6 bases, with 9 bases between. Per the germline V gene, CDR1 is SEHNR and CDR2 is FQNEAQ (reference sequence). CDR3 in DNA: TGTGCCAGCAGCTTCGGGGTGAGCGAGCAGTACTTC. It yields the protein CASSFGVSEQYF. The whole variable domain, remainder taken from reference TRBV7-9 and TRBJ2-7, is DTGVSQNPRHKITKRGQNVTFRCDPISEHNRLYWYRQTLGQGPEFLTYFQNEAQLEKSRLLSDRFSAERPKGSFSTLEIQRTEQGDSAMYLCASSFGVSEQYFGPGTRLTVT.

This clone was recorded only once. V gene TRBV7-2 combines with J gene TRBJ2-6, with D maybe TRBD2 (6 bases). This CDR3 has 17 residues. The germline CDR1 and CDR2 sequences are SGHTA and FQGNSA. The V and J ends lost 1 base and 0 bases respectively, with 10 bases between them. The CDR3 loop is CASSLVGGNSGANVLTF. In nucleotides, the CDR3 is TGTGCCAGCAGCTTAGTTGGGGGGAACTCTGGGGCCAACGTCCTGACTTTC.

The chain recombines TRBV2 with TRBJ1-2; 7 bases match TRBD1. CDR3 length: 15 amino acids. Per germline, CDR1 SNHLY and CDR2 FYNNEI. Losses at the gene ends were 8 bases for V and 3 bases for J; bases not matched to a gene: 12. The CDR3 coding sequence is TGTGCCAGCGGACGACAGGGCGCGCGCGACTATGGCTACACCTTC. It specifies CASGRQGARDYGYTF. The variable domain in full, completed from reference TRBV2 and TRBJ1-2, reads EPEVTQTPSHQVTQMGQEVILRCVPISNHLYFYWYRQILGQKVEFLVSFYNNEISEKSEIFDDQFSVERPDGSNFTLKIRSTKLEDSAMYFCASGRQGARDYGYTFGSGTRLTVV.

This chain joins TRBV13 and TRBJ1-1, with D perhaps matching TRBD1 (6 bases). Trimming took 1 base from V and 1 from J, leaving 16 bases between them. In germline, CDR1 is PRHDT, CDR2 FYEKMQ (reference sequence). CDR3 length: 17 amino acids. In DNA form, the CDR3 reads TGTGCCAGCAGCTTAGAGGCAGGGGTGGGTCGGAACACTGAAGCTTTCTTT. This codes for CASSLEAGVGRNTEAFF.

The chain combines TRBV2 with TRBJ1-5; TRBD1 is a possible D gene (5 bases). V shed 7 bases and J shed 6 bases, with 22 bases lying between them. This CDR3 comprises 16 residues. Germline CDR1 reads SNHLY; CDR2 reads FYNNEI. As DNA, the CDR3 is TGTGCCAGCACGCGAGAGGGTGGGGGGGGTTTTCAGCCCCAGCATTTT. It yields the protein CASTREGGGGFQPQHF.

This rearrangement joins TRBV7-2 to TRBJ2-1; 7 bases match TRBD2. The J segment lost 10 bases and the V segment lost 0 bases, leaving 3 bases of the junction unmatched. Germline CDR1 and CDR2: SGHTA and FQGNSA. The CDR3 runs 13 residues. The CDR3, as DNA: TGTGCCAGCAGCTTAGCGACGGGAGGAGAGCAGTTCTTC. As protein: CASSLATGGEQFF.

V and J are TRBV28 and TRBJ2-1; D call uncertain. In germline, CDR1 is MDHEN, CDR2 SYDVKM. The CDR3 length is 11 residues. Trimming took 5 bases from V and 9 from J, leaving 8 bases between them. CDR3 amino acids: CASSLRAEQFF. CDR3 sequence (DNA): TGTGCCAGCAGTCTACGAGCTGAGCAGTTCTTC.

The V call is TRBV10-3, the J call TRBJ2-7, with unresolved D. Trimming took 0 bases from V and 4 from J, leaving 10 bases between them. Germline-derived CDR1 and CDR2 are ENHRY and SYGVKD. This CDR3 is 14 amino acids long. CDR3 loop: CAISESVTPYEQYF. The CDR3 DNA sequence: TGTGCCATCAGTGAGTCGGTGACCCCTTACGAGCAGTACTTC.

This chain connects TRBV19 to TRBJ2-2; 10 bases line up with TRBD1. In germline, CDR1 is LNHDA, CDR2 SQIVND (reference sequence). The junction had 6 bases not matched to a gene; V was cut back by 3 bases and J by 5 bases. The CDR3 sequence is 16 residues long. The CDR3 coding sequence is TGTGCCAGTAGTATTAGGGGGACAGGGGAAACCGGGGAGCTGTTTTTT. Its translation is CASSIRGTGETGELFF.

The chain joins TRBV29-1 to TRBJ2-1; 9 bases agree with TRBD1. V lost 6 bases, J lost 7 bases, and 4 bases stayed unmatched. The germline CDR1 and CDR2 sequences are SQVTM and ANQGSEA. The CDR3 has 12 residues. CDR3: CSVDGTGNEQFF. The CDR3 nucleotides are TGCAGCGTAGACGGGACAGGGAATGAGCAGTTCTTC.

This clone came up once. V is TRBV10-3 and J is TRBJ1-1; 9 bases are shared with TRBD1. This CDR3 has 16 residues. V lost 6 bases to trimming and J lost 1 base; unmatched junction nucleotides: 9. The germline CDR1 and CDR2 sequences are ENHRY and SYGVKD. As DNA, the CDR3 is TGTGCCATCAGGACAGGACAGGGGCAGGGGAACACTGAAGCTTTCTTT. Its protein is CAIRTGQGQGNTEAFF.

The chain carries TRBV4-1 and TRBJ2-6, with TRBD1 as a possible D gene (6 bases). V shed 4 bases and J shed 2 bases, with 15 bases lying between them. Germline V gene lookup returns CDR1 MGHRA and CDR2 YSYEKL. The CDR3 is 17 amino acids. CDR3 DNA: TGCGCCAGCAGCCGAGGGGGTTTGGTAGCTGGGGCCAACGTCCTGACTTTC. This translates into CASSRGGLVAGANVLTF.

The chain couples TRBV7-8 to TRBJ2-7; 11 bases are shared with TRBD2. The germline V gene encodes CDR1 SGHVS and CDR2 FQNEAQ. The CDR3 loop spans 17 amino acids. Losses at the gene ends were 4 bases for V and 2 bases for J; bases not matched to a gene: 10. As DNA, the CDR3 is TGTGCCAGCAGCTCCCTACTAGCGGGAGCCTCTACCTACGAGCAGTACTTC. This translates into CASSSLLAGASTYEQYF.

V is TRBV6-1 and J is TRBJ1-1; no clear D gene. Per germline, CDR1 MNHNS and CDR2 SASEGT. The ends were cut back, 7 bases at V and 5 bases at J, with 14 bases in the middle. CDR3 size: 13 residues. The CDR3 DNA sequence: TGTGCCAGCACGGAACAGCGAAGGACTGAAGCTTTCTTT. This sequence encodes CASTEQRRTEAFF.

At least ten counts were recorded for this clone. The chain links TRBV7-2 to TRBJ2-1; no reliable D call. The CDR3 contains 14 residues. Germline values: CDR1 SGHTA, CDR2 FQGNSA. With 1 base removed from V and 4 bases from J, the gap between germline ends came to 8 bases. In DNA form, the CDR3 reads TGTGCCAGCAGCTTAGATTCCGGTTACAATGAGCAGTTCTTC. Translation: CASSLDSGYNEQFF.

Remarks on this clone: The germline gene is not matched at one end of the junction; a read error may be the cause. The rearrangement links TRBV5-1 to TRBJ1-1, with D unclear. This CDR3 has 13 residues. Per the germline V gene, CDR1 is SGHRS and CDR2 is YFSETQ. CDR3 DNA sequence: TGTGCCAGCAGCGCCGACACGTACACTGAAGCTTTCTTT. Residues: CASSADTYTEAFF.

This chain links TRBV19 with TRBJ2-7; 13 bases line up with TRBD2. CDR1 is LNHDA and CDR2 is SQIVND in the germline V gene (reference sequence). J was trimmed by 3 bases and V by 4 bases; bases with no gene match: 3. The CDR3 extends over 15 amino acids. CDR3 amino acids: CASSKGTSGVYEQYF. CDR3 coding DNA: TGTGCCAGTAGTAAGGGGACTAGCGGGGTCTACGAGCAGTACTTC. Full variable domain (remainder filled in from reference TRBV19 and TRBJ2-7): DGGITQSPKYLFRKEGQNVTLSCEQNLNHDAMYWYRQDPGQGLRLIYYSQIVNDFQKGDIAEGYSVSREKKESFPLTVTSAQKNPTAFYLCASSKGTSGVYEQYFGPGTRLTVT.

The chain joins TRBV6-8 to TRBJ2-1, with 8 bases fitting TRBD2. Germline assignment: CDR1 MNHGY and CDR2 SAAAGT. The CDR3 sequence is 13 residues long. DNA for the CDR3: TGTCCGTTACGGGGGGGTTCCTACAATGAGCAGTTCTTC. This sequence encodes CPLRGGSYNEQFF.

The rearrangement uses TRBV9 and TRBJ2-2; 7 nucleotides match TRBD2. The V gene end was trimmed by 3 bases and the J gene end by 7 bases; junction bases not matched to a gene: 15. Germline V lookup: CDR1 SGDLS, CDR2 YYNGEE. There are 17 residues in the CDR3. The CDR3 reads CASSERPGLTVGGELFF. CDR3 sequence (DNA): TGTGCCAGCAGCGAGAGACCGGGACTAACCGTCGGCGGGGAGCTGTTTTTT.

The chain links TRBV5-4 to TRBJ2-7; 10 positions agree with TRBD2. The CDR3 spans 15 residues. Germline-derived CDR1 and CDR2 are SGHNT and YYREEE (reference sequence). Trimming at V came to 0 bases and at J to 4 bases, leaving 4 bases not matched to a gene. CDR3 DNA sequence: TGTGCCAGCAGCTTGGAACTAGCGGGGTTTTACGAGCAGTACTTC. It is translated as CASSLELAGFYEQYF.

The rearrangement links TRBV7-9 to TRBJ2-3; 12 bases agree with TRBD2. The CDR3 is 16 amino acids. J was trimmed by 1 base and V by 5 bases; bases with no gene match: 4. The V gene's germline CDR1 is SEHNR and CDR2 FQNEAQ (reference sequence). This CDR3 is CASSLTSGRRTDTQYF. The CDR3 DNA follows: TGTGCCAGCAGCCTAACTAGCGGGAGGCGCACAGATACGCAGTATTTT. The full variable domain, completed using reference TRBV7-9 and TRBJ2-3, is DTGVSQNPRHKITKRGQNVTFRCDPISEHNRLYWYRQTLGQGPEFLTYFQNEAQLEKSRLLSDRFSAERPKGSFSTLEIQRTEQGDSAMYLCASSLTSGRRTDTQYFGPGTRLTVL.

This chain connects TRBV7-2 to TRBJ1-3, with a possible D match to TRBD1 (6 bases). The CDR3 loop spans 15 amino acids. Germline V gives CDR1 SGHTA, CDR2 FQGNSA. V lost 6 bases, J lost 1 base, and 13 bases lay in between. This CDR3 reads CASSYAGTSGNTIYF. Written as DNA, the CDR3 is TGTGCCAGCAGTTACGCCGGGACATCTGGAAACACCATATATTTT.

This chain links TRBV14 with TRBJ1-1; no clear D. V was trimmed by 1 base and J by 4 bases, leaving 1 base between them. Germline V CDR1 and CDR2: SGHDN, FVKESK. The CDR3 totals 11 residues. The CDR3 nucleotides are TGTGCCAGCAGCCAAGGCACTGAAGCTTTCTTT. Residues: CASSQGTEAFF.

CDR3 DNA: TGTGCCACCAGCAGAGGGCTAGCGGGGAGGTACGAGCAGTACTTC. Its translation is CATSRGLAGRYEQYF. V and J are TRBV15 and TRBJ2-7; 9 nucleotides align to TRBD2. The J segment lost 4 bases and the V segment lost 1 base, leaving 5 bases of the junction unmatched. CDR1 and CDR2 from the germline V gene are LNHNV and YYDKDF (reference sequence). CDR3 length: 15 residues.

This clone was observed a few times. The V gene is TRBV29-1, the J gene TRBJ1-5; no definite D call. V was trimmed by 0 bases and J by 2 bases, leaving 2 bases between them. This CDR3 comprises 12 residues. CDR1 is SQVTM and CDR2 is ANQGSEA in the germline V gene. The CDR3 region is CSVEEGNQPQHF. The CDR3 DNA reads as TGCAGCGTTGAAGAAGGCAATCAGCCCCAGCATTTT.

This clone was seen only once. V and J are TRBV30 and TRBJ2-1, with D possibly matching TRBD2 (6 bases). V was trimmed by 7 bases and J by 8 bases, leaving 27 bases between them. Germline assignment: CDR1 GTSNPN and CDR2 SVGIG (reference sequence). The CDR3 has 16 residues. The CDR3 loop is CAYTAGRLVSSDEQFF. The CDR3 coding sequence is TGTGCCTACACCGCCGGGCGTCTGGTTTCTAGCGATGAGCAGTTCTTC.

This chain connects TRBV7-2 to TRBJ1-3, with 7 nucleotides matching TRBD1. V was clipped by 5 bases and J by 8 bases; unmatched bases: 12. The germline CDR1 and CDR2 sequences are SGHTA and FQGNSA. This CDR3 is built from 15 residues. CDR3: CASSDRQGSGDTIYF. Here the CDR3 DNA reads TGTGCCAGCAGCGACAGACAGGGAAGTGGGGACACCATATATTTT.

For this clone: Germline and junction disagree at one end, which may indicate a read error. The V and J genes are TRBV7-7 and TRBJ2-3; the D is unclear. Germline-derived CDR1 and CDR2 are SSHAT and FNYEAQ (reference sequence). This CDR3 comprises 13 residues. This CDR3 is CASSIDSTDTQYF. The CDR3 DNA reads as TGTGCTAGCAGCATCGACAGCACAGATACGCAGTATTTT.